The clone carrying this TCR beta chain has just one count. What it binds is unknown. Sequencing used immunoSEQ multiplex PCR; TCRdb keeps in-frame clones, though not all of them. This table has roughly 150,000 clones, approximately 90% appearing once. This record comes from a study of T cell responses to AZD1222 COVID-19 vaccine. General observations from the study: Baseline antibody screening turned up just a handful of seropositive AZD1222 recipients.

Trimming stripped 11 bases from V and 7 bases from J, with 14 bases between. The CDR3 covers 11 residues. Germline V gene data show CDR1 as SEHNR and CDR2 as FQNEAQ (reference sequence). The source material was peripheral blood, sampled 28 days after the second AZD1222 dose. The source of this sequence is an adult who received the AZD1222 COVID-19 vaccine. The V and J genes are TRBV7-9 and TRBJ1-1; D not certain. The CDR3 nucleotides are TGTGCCGGACTGGATGTAGTTGAAGCTTTCTTT. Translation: CAGLDVVEAFF.